The sequence of this T cell receptor beta chain was determined in a study of cytomegalovirus exposure and HLA in healthy donors (TCRdb year 2017). Regarding the study in general: According to an earlier analysis of 550 to 700 of the donors, 150 million to 200 million T cells yielded 95 million to 140 million unique TCR beta sequences and 250 to 350 Gb of sequence data. An early release covering roughly 640 HLA-typed donors comprised about 300 gigabases of sequencing data and 85 million or so unique TCR sequences. Of the roughly 400 genotyped donors, about 84% fell in the genetic ancestry cluster associated with self-reported Caucasian donors. The study aimed to test whether cataloging public T cell receptors could reveal signatures of past pathogen exposure. The study profiled the T cell repertoires of approximately 700 subjects by immunosequencing and related them to cytomegalovirus serostatus. In addition to the first cohort of roughly 670 subjects, a separate validation cohort of 120 different subjects was used. The study combined high-throughput TCR immunosequencing, statistical association of individual TCRs with disease status, and machine learning to predict cytomegalovirus infection status. A later analysis re-examined previously published TCR beta repertoires from roughly 720 donors and added high-resolution HLA genotyping to investigate patterns of TCR occurrence. In the later analysis, no new phenotypic data were used to find candidate immune exposures; instead, reliance was placed on TCR beta sequences and their occurrence across donors. To decide whether each TCR beta V gene segment behaved as functional or pseudogenic, an earlier analysis of approximately 600 of the donors relied on high-throughput TCR beta sequencing. Donor age, sex, ethnicity and CMV serostatus were compiled together with the repertoire data. Genome-wide SNP genotypes for about 55% of the roughly 670 donors were used in a later genetic analysis, which treated that subset as a discovery cohort. Every repertoire in the discovery cohort had been generated on one and the same sequencing platform. HLA typing included class I and class II loci at four-digit resolution. The number of typed donors differed by locus: about 620-640 for A, B, C, DRB1 and DQB1; 522 for DQA1; 606 for DPA1; and 400 to 480 for DPB1. Roughly five DR-DQ haplotypes were handled as single units for association and clustering because linkage in the cohort was strong. Among 350 to 400 genotyped donors of the cohort, an average of 235,054 unique TCR beta nucleotide sequences were sequenced per donor, roughly 18% of them non-productive.

Taken from cysteine to phenylalanine, the CDR3 has 13 residues. Only CDR3 DNA is held: 39 bases, read in frame from base 1. CDR1 and CDR2, looked up from the germline V gene, are SGHDT and YYEEEE. Trimming removed 2 bases from V and 11 bases from J; the gene matches leave 8 bases unexplained. In total, 500 to 700 healthy bone marrow donors made up the cohort. At the time of sampling, all cohort members were nominally healthy, though unrecorded immune exposures were likely present. The donor tested CMV seropositive, placing the donor among the 290 or so seropositive members of the cohort. A peripheral blood sample was collected from each donor, and TCR beta sequencing was performed on peripheral blood mononuclear cells. The Qiagen DNeasy Blood Extraction Kit was used to extract genomic DNA from the blood cell samples. Receptors were amplified or captured by the immunoSEQ multiplex PCR assay. For the multiplex PCR, a mixture combining 60 forward primers for TCR Vbeta segments and 13 reverse primers for TCR Jbeta segments was used. The CDR3 region of rearranged TCR beta genes was amplified from genomic DNA with a multiplex PCR assay. Amplified TCR beta libraries were sequenced as 87-base-pair reads on the Illumina HiSeq System. As for the authors' bioinformatics: A later analysis tallied 75 million to 95 million unique TCR beta chains across the 650 to 750 repertoires, and around 12 million of those chains were shared by two or more donors. A nearest-neighbor algorithm error-corrected the raw reads and collapsed the reads into unique sequences, merging closely related sequences to remove PCR and sequencing errors. Alignment of CDR3 sequences to IMGT reference sequences was used to assign V, D and J gene segments. For a sequence to be retained, a match of at least six nucleotides to both a V gene segment and a J gene segment was required. A rearrangement counted as productive if the CDR3 had no stop codons and remained in frame with V and J, and every other rearrangement counted as non-productive. Following IMGT convention, CDR3 was defined as the stretch from the second conserved V-encoded cysteine to the conserved J-encoded phenylalanine. In an earlier analysis of 500 to 650 of the donors, sequences lacking an unambiguous match to a single V gene segment were excluded. In an earlier analysis of several hundred of the donors, V segments were called functional above 56.7% productive rearrangements and were called segregating when the between-donor standard deviation exceeded 5%. A statistical classification framework was developed to diagnose cytomegalovirus status using the catalog of TCR beta chain sequences. In a later analysis, V and J genes were assigned by comparing TCR nucleotide sequences against IMGT/GENE-DB human TR gene sequences. In a later analysis, CDR3 sequences and most-parsimonious VDJ recombination scenarios were assigned using the TCRdist pipeline. In a later analysis, each TCR beta chain was defined by its CDR3 amino acid sequence together with its V-gene family, and reads lacking a unique V-gene family were excluded. To address suspected cross-contamination and a sequencing artifact, a later analysis removed around 590 highly shared, low-generation-probability nucleotide sequences. In a later analysis, a clonal expansion index was calculated for each public chain from normalized within-repertoire ranks of inferred template counts. Generation probabilities in a later analysis came from a VDJ recombination model fitted to out-of-frame rearrangements, and those results were checked against IGoR. In a later analysis, TCR-TCR, TCR-HLA and TCR-CMV co-occurrence was scored with hypergeometric tests, and a repertoire-size bias correction was applied to TCR pairs. In a later analysis, false discovery rates were estimated by permuting HLA or CMV assignments 20 times. In a later analysis, co-occurring TCRs were grouped using DBSCAN, and TCRdist sequence similarity was added for clustering within HLA-allele-positive subsets. For co-occurrence clustering, repertoires with fewer than 30,000 or more than 120,000 public chains were excluded, along with five repertoires with anomalous nucleotide sharing. TCRdb obtained this table from immuneACCESS and retained in-frame rearrangements with V and J assigned. These tables miss some clones; where compared with another copy, unresolved V genes account for less than half of the shortfall, and the remainder is unexplained. V and J calls and clone size are given by that table; D and trimming were obtained from the DNA. In all, the sample holds around 71,000 clones, and approximately 70% of those were seen once. About 14% of the sample belongs to the ten largest clones.

Study-level results and caveats: A later genetic analysis associated a missense DCLRE1C variant with V-gene and J-gene trimming of TCR beta chains, and an independent cohort replicated the association. Most TCR sequences were observed very rarely across donors, whereas some public TCRs were present in many individuals. Presence/absence analyses assumed roughly uniform sequencing depth across donors, an assumption that may not hold. The 87-base-pair reads could not distinguish some IMGT-functional V segments, including TRBV6-2 and TRBV6-3, so those segments were excluded. HLA typing was unavailable for some donors at each locus, so association tests used only the typed subset. A later analysis found that most CMV-associated TCR beta chains appeared HLA-restricted, with HLA associations seemingly driven largely by CMV exposure. Linkage disequilibrium might explain the correlated functional status among segregating V segments, but an unknown experimental factor could not be excluded. When HLA alleles, especially DR and DQ, strongly co-occurred, TCR associations were difficult to assign to individual alleles. The earlier analysis of 587 of the donors excluded over 15 rarely observed V segments, including chromosome 9 orphons, because counts were too low. In this cohort, only TCR beta chains were sequenced, and detectable features were limited by the absence of alpha or paired-chain data. In an earlier analysis of some 500 of the donors, most TCR beta V segments were observed in productive rearrangements about 90% or about 30% of the time, broadly matching IMGT annotations. In the study, approximately 150 TCR beta chains were listed as associated with cytomegalovirus. A further reported finding was that TCR beta sequences accurately predicted the HLA-A and HLA-B alleles for most subjects in the first cohort. According to the authors, the approach could potentially be generalized to other disease states and immunological phenotypes. Several of the top co-occurrence clusters appeared to be linked to parvovirus B19, influenza, CMV and Epstein-Barr virus, according to a later analysis. Compared with the 666-donor mean, donors in an Asian-associated ancestry cluster had fewer N-insertions in productive TCRs, according to a later genetic analysis. A later analysis found that HLA-associated TCR beta chains were more clonally expanded and had lower generation probabilities than equally common non-associated chains. In a later analysis, the rate of TCR association differed among HLA loci, with DRB1 alleles having the most associated TCRs and HLA-C alleles having the fewest. A group of highly shared sequence variants was considered likely to be a technical artifact of the sequencing pipeline. Three of the identified cytomegalovirus-associated TCR beta chains were confirmed in vitro to be specific for cytomegalovirus antigens. Specific HLA alleles were associated with roughly 17,000 TCR beta sequences at a false discovery rate of 0.05 in a later analysis. The only immune exposure information available for the cohort was CMV serostatus. The classifier was reported to diagnose cytomegalovirus status with high specificity and sensitivity in both the original cohort and the validation cohort.

In the case of this clone: Which antigen it targets is not known. No much larger clonotype is one base removed from it; base qualities were not supplied.

Recombination connected TRBV5-6 to TRBJ1-1; 8 nucleotides in the junction match TRBD1. The TCR sequence derives from a male donor in good health and CMV-seropositive. Sequencing input: PBMCs. The CDR3 loop reads CASSFDRGGVAFF. In nucleotides, the sequence is TGTGCCAGCAGCTTTGACAGGGGCGGCGTTGCTTTCTTT.